This T cell receptor beta chain was recovered during a study of blood T cell repertoires in COVID-19. Sequencing used immunoSEQ multiplex PCR; TCRdb keeps in-frame clones, though not all of them. The table lists 35,000 to 40,000 clones, roughly 80% of them singletons. This CDR3 contains 15 residues. From germline, CDR1 is SGHRS and CDR2 YFSETQ. V was pared by 0 bases and J by 1 base, with 7 bases between. The sample comprised peripheral blood. The origin of this receptor is a man aged 50-60 years with active or convalescent COVID-19. This sequence joins TRBV5-1 and TRBJ2-2, with D possibly TRBD2 on 5 matching bases. The CDR3 sequence is CASSLALGNTGELFF. DNA of the CDR3: TGCGCCAGCAGCTTGGCACTAGGGAACACCGGGGAGCTGTTTTTT. Looking up the rest from reference TRBV5-1 and TRBJ2-2 gives the full variable domain: KAGVTQTPRYLIKTRGQQVTLSCSPISGHRSVSWYQQTPGQGLQFLFEYFSETQRNKGNFPGRFSGRQFSNSRSEMNVSTLELGDSALYLCASSLALGNTGELFFGEGSRLTVL.